These T cell receptor beta chains were read from a single sample in a study of OX40 agonist ivuxolimab in advanced cancers. Here immunoSEQ multiplex PCR was the method, and the copy in TCRdb shows in-frame clones only, minus some. This table holds about 79,000 clones, 94% found once. Sequenced here: CD4+ or CD8+ T cells sorted from blood, sampled in a trial of the OX40 agonist ivuxolimab. All receptors derive from an adult with an advanced solid tumor such as melanoma, head and neck, liver or kidney cancer. CDR3s include the opening cysteine and the closing phenylalanine or tryptophan. D genes are given only for firm matches. The size entry is marked missing in some rows and otherwise reads once, few, many or a size class.

CDR3 length,D gene,clone size,V gene,J gene,CDR3 DNA,CDR3 protein
15,NA,NA,TRBV18,TRBJ2-2,TGTGCCAGCTCTATCCAGCCCGCGAACACCGGGGAGCTGTTTTTT,CASSIQPANTGELFF
17,NA,once,TRBV7-9,TRBJ2-5,TGTGCCAGCAGCTTAGCGCAGGGGAGGGGGGCACAAGAGACCCAGTACTTC,CASSLAQGRGAQETQYF
13,NA,once,TRBV9,TRBJ1-1,TGTGCCAGCAGCTCCGACGCGATCACTGAAGCTTTCTTT,CASSSDAITEAFF
15,NA,NA,TRBV7-7,TRBJ1-3,TGTGCCAGCAGCCCCATTTTGTTCGATGGAAACACCATATATTTT,CASSPILFDGNTIYF
13,NA,NA,TRBV5-1,TRBJ2-3,TGCGCCAGCAGCTCTCGAGAGACAGATACGCAGTATTTT,CASSSRETDTQYF
13,NA,few,TRBV2,TRBJ1-6,TGTGCCAGCAGTGGGCAGTATAATTCACCCCTCCACTTT,CASSGQYNSPLHF
16,NA,NA,TRBV2,TRBJ1-3,TGTGCCAGCCGGACCCGACAGGCGAGCTCTGGAAACACCATATATTTT,CASRTRQASSGNTIYF
16,TRBD2,NA,TRBV6-1,TRBJ2-1,TGTGCCAGCAGTGAGCGGGGAGGGCCCCCCCACAATGAGCAGTTCTTC,CASSERGGPPHNEQFF
17,TRBD1,NA,TRBV7-7,TRBJ2-7,TGTGCCAGCAGCCCGAGAGGTGGGACAGGGGCTATCTACGAGCAGTACTTC,CASSPRGGTGAIYEQYF
14,NA,NA,TRBV6-4,TRBJ2-3,TGTGCCAGCAGTGACTCGCTAGCCACAGATACGCAGTATTTT,CASSDSLATDTQYF
12,NA,NA,TRBV5-4,TRBJ2-7,TGTGCCAGCAGCTTCGGGCCGGCCGAGCAGTACTTC,CASSFGPAEQYF